The T cell receptor (beta chain) described here comes from a study of blood T cell repertoires in COVID-19. V was pared by 6 bases and J by 1 base, with 4 bases of the junction left unmatched. CDR1 is LNHDA, CDR2 SQIVND, per germline (reference sequence). The CDR3 extends over 15 amino acids. Assay used: immunoSEQ multiplex PCR; TCRdb lists only in-frame clones, some missing. Here the sample spans 200,000 to 300,000 clones, roughly nine tenths being singletons. The chain couples TRBV19 to TRBJ1-5; 9 bases align to TRBD1. The sample consisted of peripheral blood. This clonotype was obtained from a man in his sixties who had recovered from COVID-19. The CDR3 spells CASRVGQGSNQPQHF. DNA for the CDR3: TGTGCCAGTAGAGTAGGACAGGGGAGCAATCAGCCCCAGCATTTT.